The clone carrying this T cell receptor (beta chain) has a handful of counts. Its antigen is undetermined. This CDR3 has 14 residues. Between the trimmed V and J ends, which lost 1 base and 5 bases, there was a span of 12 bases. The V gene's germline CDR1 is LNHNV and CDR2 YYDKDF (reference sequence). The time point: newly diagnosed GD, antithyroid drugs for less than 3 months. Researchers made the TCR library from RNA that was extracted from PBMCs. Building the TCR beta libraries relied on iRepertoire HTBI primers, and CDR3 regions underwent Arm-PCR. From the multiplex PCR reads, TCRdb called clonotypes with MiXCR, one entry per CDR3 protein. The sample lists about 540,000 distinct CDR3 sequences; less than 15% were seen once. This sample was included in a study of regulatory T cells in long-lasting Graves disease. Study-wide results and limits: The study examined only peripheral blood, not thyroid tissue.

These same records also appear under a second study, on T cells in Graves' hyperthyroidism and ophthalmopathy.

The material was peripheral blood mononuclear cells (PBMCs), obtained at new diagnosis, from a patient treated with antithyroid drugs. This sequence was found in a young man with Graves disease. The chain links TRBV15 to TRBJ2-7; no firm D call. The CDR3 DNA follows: TGTGCCACCAGCAGAGGGGCACTGGGTAACGAGCAGTACTTC. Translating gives CATSRGALGNEQYF.